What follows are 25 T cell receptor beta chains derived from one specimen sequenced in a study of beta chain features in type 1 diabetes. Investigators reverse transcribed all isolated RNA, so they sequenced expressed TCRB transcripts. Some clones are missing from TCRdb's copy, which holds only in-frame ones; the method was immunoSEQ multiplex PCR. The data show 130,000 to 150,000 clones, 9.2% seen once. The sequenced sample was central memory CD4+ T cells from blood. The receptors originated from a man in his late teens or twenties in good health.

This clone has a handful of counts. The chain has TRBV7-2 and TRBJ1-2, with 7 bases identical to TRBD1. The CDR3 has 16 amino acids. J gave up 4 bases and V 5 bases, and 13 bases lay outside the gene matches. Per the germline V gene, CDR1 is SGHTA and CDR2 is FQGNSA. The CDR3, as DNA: TGTGCCAGCAGCCCCCACCGACAGGGAGGAACCTATGGCTACACCTTC. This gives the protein CASSPHRQGGTYGYTF.

The CDR3 region is CASSPQGRNTEAFF. CDR3 coding DNA: TGTGCCAGCAGCCCCCAGGGGAGGAACACTGAAGCTTTCTTT. The chain joins TRBV7-6 to TRBJ1-1; possible D gene TRBD1, 6 bases. The CDR3 is made up of 14 amino acids. V was pared by 5 bases and J by 1 base, with 11 bases between. Germline loops: CDR1 SGHVS, CDR2 FNYEAQ.

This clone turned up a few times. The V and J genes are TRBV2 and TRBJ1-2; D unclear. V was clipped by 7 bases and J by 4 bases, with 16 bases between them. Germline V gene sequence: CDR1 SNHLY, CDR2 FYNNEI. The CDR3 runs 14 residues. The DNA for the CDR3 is TGTGCCAGCACTGCTGAGGTGCGGCTCTATGGCTACACCTTC. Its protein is CASTAEVRLYGYTF.

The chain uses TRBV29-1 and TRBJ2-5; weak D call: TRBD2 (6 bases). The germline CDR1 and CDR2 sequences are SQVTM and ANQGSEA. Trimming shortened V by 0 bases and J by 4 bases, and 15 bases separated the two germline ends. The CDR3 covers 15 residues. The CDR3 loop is CSVEDRRGRVETQYF. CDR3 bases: TGCAGCGTTGAAGATAGGCGGGGCAGGGTAGAGACCCAGTACTTC.

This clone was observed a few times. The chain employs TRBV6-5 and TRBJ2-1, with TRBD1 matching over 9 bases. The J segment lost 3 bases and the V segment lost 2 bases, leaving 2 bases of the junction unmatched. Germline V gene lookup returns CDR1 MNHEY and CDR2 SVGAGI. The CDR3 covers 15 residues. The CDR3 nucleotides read TGTGCCAGCAGTTACGGGGACAGGGACTACAATGAGCAGTTCTTC. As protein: CASSYGDRDYNEQFF.

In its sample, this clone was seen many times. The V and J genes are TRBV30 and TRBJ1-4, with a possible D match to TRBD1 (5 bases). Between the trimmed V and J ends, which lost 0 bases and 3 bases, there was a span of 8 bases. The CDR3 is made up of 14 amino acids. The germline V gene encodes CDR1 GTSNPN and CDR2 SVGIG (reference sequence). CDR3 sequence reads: CAWSVSRANEKLFF. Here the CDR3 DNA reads TGTGCCTGGAGTGTTTCCAGGGCTAATGAAAAACTGTTTTTT.

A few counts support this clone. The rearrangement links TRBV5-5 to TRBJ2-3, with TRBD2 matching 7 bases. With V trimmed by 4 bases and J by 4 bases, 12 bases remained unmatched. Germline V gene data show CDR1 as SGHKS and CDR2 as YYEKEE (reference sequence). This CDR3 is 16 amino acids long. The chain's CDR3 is CASSPRGMGGADTQYF. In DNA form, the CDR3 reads TGTGCCAGCAGCCCCCGAGGCATGGGGGGGGCAGATACGCAGTATTTT.

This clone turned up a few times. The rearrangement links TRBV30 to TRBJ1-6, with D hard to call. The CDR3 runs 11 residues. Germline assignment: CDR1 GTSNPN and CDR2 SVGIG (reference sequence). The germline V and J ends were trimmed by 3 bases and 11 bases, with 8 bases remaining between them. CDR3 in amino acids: CAWSPGTPLHF. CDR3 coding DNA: TGTGCCTGGAGCCCCGGGACACCCCTCCACTTT.

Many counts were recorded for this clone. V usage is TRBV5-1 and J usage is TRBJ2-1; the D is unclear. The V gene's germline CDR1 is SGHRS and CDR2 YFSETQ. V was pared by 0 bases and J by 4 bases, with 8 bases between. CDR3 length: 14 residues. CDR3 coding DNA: TGCGCCAGCAGCTTGGGCACACGTTACAATGAGCAGTTCTTC. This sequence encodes CASSLGTRYNEQFF.

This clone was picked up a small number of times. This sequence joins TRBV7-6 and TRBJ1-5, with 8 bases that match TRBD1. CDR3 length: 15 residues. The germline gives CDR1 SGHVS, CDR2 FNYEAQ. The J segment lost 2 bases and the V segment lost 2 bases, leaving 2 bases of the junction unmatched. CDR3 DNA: TGTGCCAGCAGCTTATTGACAGGGGGCAATCAGCCCCAGCATTTT. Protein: CASSLLTGGNQPQHF.

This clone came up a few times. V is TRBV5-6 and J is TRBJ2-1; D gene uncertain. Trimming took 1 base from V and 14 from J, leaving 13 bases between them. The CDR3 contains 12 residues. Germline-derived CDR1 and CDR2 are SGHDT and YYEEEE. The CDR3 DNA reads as TGTGCCAGCAGCTTGTATGGGCAGAAGGAGTTCTTC. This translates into CASSLYGQKEFF.

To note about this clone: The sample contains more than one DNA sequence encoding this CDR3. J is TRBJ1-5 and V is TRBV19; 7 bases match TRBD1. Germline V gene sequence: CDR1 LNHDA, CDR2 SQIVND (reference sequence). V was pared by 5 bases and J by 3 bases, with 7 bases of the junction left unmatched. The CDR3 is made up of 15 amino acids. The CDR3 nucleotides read TGTGCCAGTAGTTACCGGACAGGACCCAATCAGCCCCAGCATTTT. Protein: CASSYRTGPNQPQHF. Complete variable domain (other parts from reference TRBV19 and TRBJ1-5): DGGITQSPKYLFRKEGQNVTLSCEQNLNHDAMYWYRQDPGQGLRLIYYSQIVNDFQKGDIAEGYSVSREKKESFPLTVTSAQKNPTAFYLCASSYRTGPNQPQHFGDGTRLSIL.

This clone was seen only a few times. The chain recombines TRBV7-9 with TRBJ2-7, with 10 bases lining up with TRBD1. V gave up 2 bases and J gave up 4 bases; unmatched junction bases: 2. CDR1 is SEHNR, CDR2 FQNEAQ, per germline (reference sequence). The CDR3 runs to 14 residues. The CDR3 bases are TGTGCCAGCAGCTTACCGGGACAGGGGTACGAGCAGTACTTC. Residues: CASSLPGQGYEQYF.

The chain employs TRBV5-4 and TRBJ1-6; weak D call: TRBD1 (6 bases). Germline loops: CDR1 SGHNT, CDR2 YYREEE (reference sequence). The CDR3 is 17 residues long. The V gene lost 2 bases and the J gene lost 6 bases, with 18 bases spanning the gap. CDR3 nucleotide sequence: TGTGCCAGCAGCTTAACAGGGCTAACGGGTCGTAATTCACCCCTCCACTTT. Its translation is CASSLTGLTGRNSPLHF.

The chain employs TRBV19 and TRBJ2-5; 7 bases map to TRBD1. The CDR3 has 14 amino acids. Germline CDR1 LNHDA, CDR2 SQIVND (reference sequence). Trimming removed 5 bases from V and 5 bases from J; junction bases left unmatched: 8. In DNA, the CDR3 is TGTGCCAGTAGTGCATTAGGGGGCGCGGAGACCCAGTACTTC. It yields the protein CASSALGGAETQYF.

The CDR3 nucleotides read TGTGCCAGCAGCTTTTCTAGCGGTGTGGAGACCCAGTACTTC. Translation gives CASSFSSGVETQYF. The chain carries TRBV5-5 and TRBJ2-5; 7 nucleotides line up with TRBD2. V shed 2 bases, J shed 5 bases, and the junction held 6 bases outside the gene matches. The CDR3 is 14 residues long. From germline, CDR1 is SGHKS and CDR2 YYEKEE (reference sequence).

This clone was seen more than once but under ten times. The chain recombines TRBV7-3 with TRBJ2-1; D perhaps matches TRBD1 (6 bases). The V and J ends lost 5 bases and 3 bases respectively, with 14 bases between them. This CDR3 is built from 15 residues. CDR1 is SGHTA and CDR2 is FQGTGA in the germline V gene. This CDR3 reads CASSTQGPGYNEQFF. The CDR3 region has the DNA TGTGCCAGCAGCACACAGGGCCCGGGCTACAATGAGCAGTTCTTC.

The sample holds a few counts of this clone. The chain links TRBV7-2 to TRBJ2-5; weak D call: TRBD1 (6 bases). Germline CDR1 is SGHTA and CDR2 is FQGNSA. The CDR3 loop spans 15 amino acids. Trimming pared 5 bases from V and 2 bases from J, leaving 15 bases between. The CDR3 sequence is CASSIGTIRQETQYF. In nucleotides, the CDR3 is TGTGCCAGCAGCATTGGGACAATCCGGCAAGAGACCCAGTACTTC.

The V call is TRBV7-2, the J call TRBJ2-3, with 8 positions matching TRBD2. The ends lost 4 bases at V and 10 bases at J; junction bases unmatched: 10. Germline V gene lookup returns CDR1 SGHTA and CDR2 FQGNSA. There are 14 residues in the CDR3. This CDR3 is CASSSTSDGWAQYF. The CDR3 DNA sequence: TGTGCCAGCAGCTCGACTAGCGATGGGTGGGCGCAGTATTTT.

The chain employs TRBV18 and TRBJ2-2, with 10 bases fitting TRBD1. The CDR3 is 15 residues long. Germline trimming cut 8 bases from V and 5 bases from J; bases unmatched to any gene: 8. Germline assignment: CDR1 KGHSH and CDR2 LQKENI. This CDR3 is CASHSGTGDTGELFF. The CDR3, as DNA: TGTGCCAGCCATTCCGGGACAGGGGATACCGGGGAGCTGTTTTTT.

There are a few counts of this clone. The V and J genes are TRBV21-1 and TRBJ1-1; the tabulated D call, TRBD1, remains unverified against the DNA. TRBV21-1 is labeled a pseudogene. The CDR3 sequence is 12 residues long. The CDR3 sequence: CARTVLNTEAFF. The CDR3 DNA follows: TGTGCCCGAACAGTTTTGAACACTGAAGCTTTCTTT.

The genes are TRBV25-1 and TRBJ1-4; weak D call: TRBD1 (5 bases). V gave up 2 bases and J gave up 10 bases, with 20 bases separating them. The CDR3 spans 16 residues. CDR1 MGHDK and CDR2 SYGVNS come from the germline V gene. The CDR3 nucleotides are TGTGCCAGCAGTGAAGGGTCGGTAATGCGGGGCGGAAAACTGTTTTTT. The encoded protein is CASSEGSVMRGGKLFF.

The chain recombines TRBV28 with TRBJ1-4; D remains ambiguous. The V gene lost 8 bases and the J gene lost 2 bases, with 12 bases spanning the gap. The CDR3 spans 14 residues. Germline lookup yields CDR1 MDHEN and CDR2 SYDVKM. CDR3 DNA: TGTGCCAGCGGATCGGGAGGGACTAATGAAAAACTGTTTTTT. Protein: CASGSGGTNEKLFF.

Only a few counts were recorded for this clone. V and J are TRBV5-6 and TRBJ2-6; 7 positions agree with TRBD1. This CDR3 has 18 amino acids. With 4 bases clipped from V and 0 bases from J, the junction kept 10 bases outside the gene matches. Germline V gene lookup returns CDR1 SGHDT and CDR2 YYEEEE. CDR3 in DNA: TGTGCCAGCAGCGACAAAGACAGGGAACTCTCTGGGGCCAACGTCCTGACTTTC. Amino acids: CASSDKDRELSGANVLTF.

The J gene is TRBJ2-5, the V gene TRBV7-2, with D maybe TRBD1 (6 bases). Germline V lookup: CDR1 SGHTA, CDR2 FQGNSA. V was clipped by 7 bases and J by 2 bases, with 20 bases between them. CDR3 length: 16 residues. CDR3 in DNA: TGTGCCAGCACCCCCCCCGCGAGAGGGGGACAAGAGACCCAGTACTTC. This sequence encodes CASTPPARGGQETQYF.